This TCR beta chain was recovered during a study of graft-versus-host responses after intestinal transplantation. Study-wide background: The recipients all started with anti-thymocyte globulin induction and then took tacrolimus and steroids for two to four years.

Assay: immunoSEQ multiplex PCR; the TCRdb copy retains only in-frame clones and omits some. The sample has fewer than 120,000 clones, just over 90% seen once. Per germline, CDR1 MGHRA and CDR2 YSYEKL. V shed 4 bases, J shed 7 bases, and the junction held 8 bases outside the gene matches. This CDR3 has 17 amino acids. A word on this clone: Its antigen is not known.

The rearrangement links TRBV4-1 to TRBJ2-1; 15 positions match TRBD2. This receptor was identified in a human donor who received an intestinal transplant. Source: unstimulated CD8+ T cells sorted from spleen or lymph node cells, taken before intestinal transplant. The CDR3 reads CASSLWTSGRAENEQFF. The DNA for the CDR3 is TGCGCCAGCAGCCTCTGGACTAGCGGGAGGGCGGAAAATGAGCAGTTCTTC.